The clone carrying this T cell receptor beta chain was detected only a few times. This specimen belongs to a study of human thymus T cells. Germline V gene lookup returns CDR1 WSHSY and CDR2 SAAADI. Trimming took 6 bases from V and 3 from J; bases not matched to a gene: 4. The CDR3 contains 13 residues. The method was immunoSEQ multiplex PCR; TCRdb's version includes in-frame clones alone and lacks a portion of them. The table lists tens of thousands of clones, just under 95% of them singletons. V is TRBV10-2 and J is TRBJ2-7, with 8 bases identical to TRBD2. The sample comprised blood. The source of this sequence is a girl under two years old with a congenital heart defect but otherwise immunologically healthy. CDR3 in DNA: TGCGCCAGCAGAATAGCGGGGATCTACGAGCAGTACTTC. This codes for CASRIAGIYEQYF.